This TCR beta chain was sequenced for a study of preoperative IRX-2 immunotherapy in early breast cancer. Looked up from germline, CDR1 is MNHGY and CDR2 is SAAAGT. Trimming removed 4 bases from V and 6 bases from J, with 12 bases in between. The CDR3 contains 13 residues. This clone was seen once. The data were produced by immunoSEQ multiplex PCR, yet TCRdb's version contains in-frame clones alone and is incomplete. The sample contains approximately 28,000 clones, around 74% of which appear only once. Treatment: preoperative locoregional IRX-2 cytokine immunotherapy. Samples came from a phase Ib trial of preoperative locoregional IRX-2 cytokine immunotherapy.

Source: lymph node tissue, taken after IRX-2 immunotherapy. The J gene is TRBJ1-2, the V gene TRBV6-8, with unresolved D. The origin of this receptor is a human donor with breast cancer. CDR3: CASSFGKAHGYTF. CDR3 bases: TGTGCCAGCAGTTTCGGTAAGGCACATGGCTACACCTTC.